The T cell receptor beta chain described here comes from a study of blood T cell repertoires in COVID-19. For the study at large: Samples taken during acute and convalescent COVID-19 were collected in the United States, Italy and Spain. Sample material is recorded as cDNA or gDNA derived from T cells, B-cell-depleted T cells, or PBMCs.

V was cut by 6 bases and J by 1 base, with 10 bases left in between. Germline V gene data show CDR1 as MNHEY and CDR2 as SVGEGT. CDR3 size: 15 residues. Under the authors' procedure: Cell counts per sample came from amplifying reference gene primers. Sequencing was performed with immunoSEQ multiplex PCR; in TCRdb, only in-frame clones are kept and a portion is missing. V, J and clone size are those of that table, while D and trimming were read from the DNA. The data show about 250,000 clones, roughly 84% seen once. This rearrangement joins TRBV6-2 or TRBV6-3 to TRBJ2-6, with a possible D match to TRBD1 (6 bases). The sample comprised peripheral blood. The receptor was isolated from a woman in her forties who had recovered from COVID-19. The CDR3 sequence: CASSFTGSGANVLTF. DNA for the CDR3: TGTGCCAGCAGCTTTACAGGGTCTGGGGCCAACGTCCTGACTTTC.